Sequencing of this T cell receptor beta chain was carried out in a study of shared clonotypes between healthy human individuals. Study details: Each donor's CD4 naive and CD4 memory cells filled three plates apiece, CD8 naive two, and CD8 memory one. Study-wide results and caveats: Non-shared clonotypes showed lower generation probabilities than clonotypes common to all four donors.

Researchers divided each subset's genomic DNA evenly across several immunoSEQ plates. TCRdb keeps only in-frame clones here, not all; method: immunoSEQ multiplex PCR. The repertoire holds more than 2 million clones, with around 95% as singletons. CDR1 is SGHAT and CDR2 is FQNNGV in the germline V gene. Trimming removed 1 base from V and 2 bases from J, with 8 bases in between. The CDR3 consists of 14 residues. As to this clone: The antigen is not known.

This sequence joins TRBV11-2 and TRBJ1-2; D is undetermined. The material sequenced was naive CD4+ T cells sorted from blood. The subset: CD45RA+ positively selected. This clonotype originated in a man aged 18 to 29 in good health. The CDR3 spells CASSLASRNYGYTF. CDR3 DNA: TGTGCCAGCAGCTTAGCTTCCAGGAACTATGGCTACACCTTC. Using reference TRBV11-2 and TRBJ1-2 for the parts outside the CDR3, the full variable domain is EAGVAQSPRYKIIEKRQSVAFWCNPISGHATLYWYQQILGQGPKLLIQFQNNGVVDDSQLPKDRFSAERLKGVDSTLKIQPAKLEDSAVYLCASSLASRNYGYTFGSGTRLTVV.